This T cell receptor beta chain was sequenced in a study of cytomegalovirus exposure and HLA in healthy donors. Germline V gives CDR1 SEHNR, CDR2 FQNEAQ (reference sequence). The CDR3 has 15 residues. V lost 1 base and J lost 4, with 13 bases in between. The PCR used 60 Vbeta and 13 Jbeta primers. Generated by immunoSEQ multiplex PCR, the TCRdb table keeps only in-frame clones and is missing some. The sample lists around 180,000 clones, 75% to 85% occurring once. Note on this clone: Its antigen is as yet unknown.

Each of the donors was a healthy bone marrow donor. General study points: Later analysis associated a missense DCLRE1C variant with TCR beta V- and J-gene trimming. In vitro, a few CMV-associated chains proved specific for CMV antigens.

The gene calls are TRBV7-9 and TRBJ2-5; D perhaps matches TRBD2 (6 bases). The sequence was obtained from a man aged 25 to 45 in good health and CMV-seropositive. The specimen was PBMCs. The DNA of the CDR3 is TGTGCCAGCAGCTTAGTATCGGCGGGGATAGAGACCCAGTACTTC. It specifies CASSLVSAGIETQYF.